This TCR beta chain was retrieved from a study of T cells in Graves' hyperthyroidism and ophthalmopathy. Study-wide background: Before treatment of any kind, peripheral blood was taken at initial diagnosis.

The CDR3 loop spans 16 amino acids. Germline-derived CDR1 and CDR2 are SNHLY and FYNNEI. It was RNA transcripts that yielded the amplified TCR beta CDR3 regions. During a first-round RT-PCR of the TCR CDR3, the HTBI primer set was used. TCRdb redid the calling of the multiplex PCR reads with MiXCR, one entry per CDR3 protein. Seen here are more than 350,000 distinct CDR3 sequences, 13% to 15% observed once, and the top ten hold roughly a fifth. This clonotype has more than one count but fewer than ten. An end of the junction differs from the germline gene, which may be a read error. The sequence was collected from an older woman with Graves' ophthalmopathy. This chain joins TRBV2 and TRBJ1-1, with D uncertain. Material for sequencing was blood. The CDR3 sequence: CASSEAGRIGNIEAFF. DNA for the CDR3: TGTGCCAGCAGTGAAGCAGGACGGATCGGGAACATTGAAGCTTTCTTT.